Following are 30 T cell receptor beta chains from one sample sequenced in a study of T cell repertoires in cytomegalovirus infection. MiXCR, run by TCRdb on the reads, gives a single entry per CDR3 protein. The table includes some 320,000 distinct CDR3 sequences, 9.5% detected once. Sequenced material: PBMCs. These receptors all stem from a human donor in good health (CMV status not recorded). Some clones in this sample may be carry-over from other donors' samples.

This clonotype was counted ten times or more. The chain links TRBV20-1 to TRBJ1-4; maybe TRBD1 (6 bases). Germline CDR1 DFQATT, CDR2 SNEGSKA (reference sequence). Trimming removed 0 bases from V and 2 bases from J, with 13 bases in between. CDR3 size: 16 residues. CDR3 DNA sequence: TGCAGTGCTAGAGAGGGCGGGGGCCGGACTAATGAAAAACTGTTTTTT. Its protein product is CSAREGGGRTNEKLFF.

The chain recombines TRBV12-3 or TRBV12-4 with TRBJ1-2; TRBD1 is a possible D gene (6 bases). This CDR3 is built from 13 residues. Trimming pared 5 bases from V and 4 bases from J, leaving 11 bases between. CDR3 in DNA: TGTGCCAGCAGTCCACGGGGGCCCTATGGCTACACCTTC. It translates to CASSPRGPYGYTF.

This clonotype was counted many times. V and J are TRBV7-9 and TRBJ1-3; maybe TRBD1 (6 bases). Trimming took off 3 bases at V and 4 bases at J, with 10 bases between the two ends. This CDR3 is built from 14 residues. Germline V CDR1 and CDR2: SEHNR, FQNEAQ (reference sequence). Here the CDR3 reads CASSFPGQGNTIYF. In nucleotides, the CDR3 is TGTGCCAGCAGCTTCCCCGGACAGGGAAACACCATATATTTT.

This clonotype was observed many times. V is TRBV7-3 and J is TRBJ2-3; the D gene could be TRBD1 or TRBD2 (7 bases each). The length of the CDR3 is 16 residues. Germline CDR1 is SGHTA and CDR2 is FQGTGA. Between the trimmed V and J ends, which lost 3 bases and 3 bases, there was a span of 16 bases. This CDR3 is CASSLGGRGRTDTQYF. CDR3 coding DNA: TGTGCCAGCAGCTTGGGGGGGAGGGGGCGGACAGATACGCAGTATTTT.

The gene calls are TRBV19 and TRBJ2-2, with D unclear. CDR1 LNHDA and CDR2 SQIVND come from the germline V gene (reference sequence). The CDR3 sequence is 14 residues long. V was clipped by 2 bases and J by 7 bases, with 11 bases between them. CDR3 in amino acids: CASSILLGYGELFF. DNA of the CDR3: TGTGCCAGTAGTATACTTTTAGGATACGGGGAGCTGTTTTTT. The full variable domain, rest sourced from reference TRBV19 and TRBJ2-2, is DGGITQSPKYLFRKEGQNVTLSCEQNLNHDAMYWYRQDPGQGLRLIYYSQIVNDFQKGDIAEGYSVSREKKESFPLTVTSAQKNPTAFYLCASSILLGYGELFFGEGSRLTVL.

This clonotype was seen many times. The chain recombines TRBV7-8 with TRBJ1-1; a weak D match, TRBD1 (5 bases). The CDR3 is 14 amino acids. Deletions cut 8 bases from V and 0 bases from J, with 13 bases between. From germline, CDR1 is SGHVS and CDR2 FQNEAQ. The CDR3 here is CASRGSQLNTEAFF. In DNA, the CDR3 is TGTGCCAGCCGGGGCTCCCAATTGAACACTGAAGCTTTCTTT.

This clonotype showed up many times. Here the CDR3 reads CASSLGAGDPTQYF. DNA for the CDR3: TGTGCCAGCAGCTTAGGTGCGGGGGACCCTACGCAGTATTTT. This sequence joins TRBV7-9 and TRBJ2-3; 7 bases match TRBD2. This CDR3 has 14 residues. The germline V gene has CDR1 SEHNR and CDR2 FQNEAQ (reference sequence). The V gene end was trimmed by 1 base and the J gene end by 8 bases; junction bases not matched to a gene: 6. Looking up the rest from reference TRBV7-9 and TRBJ2-3 gives the full variable domain: DTGVSQNPRHKITKRGQNVTFRCDPISEHNRLYWYRQTLGQGPEFLTYFQNEAQLEKSRLLSDRFSAERPKGSFSTLEIQRTEQGDSAMYLCASSLGAGDPTQYFGPGTRLTVL.

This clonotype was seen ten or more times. The DNA for the CDR3 is TGTGCCAGCAGTATTCCCGCCACCGGGGAGCTGTTTTTT. It encodes CASSIPATGELFF. The V call is TRBV28, the J call TRBJ2-2; unclear D gene. The CDR3 runs 13 residues. The V end was cut by 5 bases, the J end by 4 bases, with 8 bases between. The germline CDR1 and CDR2 sequences are MDHEN and SYDVKM.

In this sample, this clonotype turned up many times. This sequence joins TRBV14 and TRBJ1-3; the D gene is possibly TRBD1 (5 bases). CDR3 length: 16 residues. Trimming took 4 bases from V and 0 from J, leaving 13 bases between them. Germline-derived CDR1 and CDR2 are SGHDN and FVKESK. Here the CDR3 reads CASSLMTGLSGNTIYF. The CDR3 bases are TGTGCCAGCAGCCTAATGACGGGACTCTCTGGAAACACCATATATTTT.

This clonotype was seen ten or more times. In DNA, the CDR3 is TGTGCCAGCAGCTTAGCGGGTCGGGGGGAGTCCTTCTACGAGCAGTACTTC. Translated, it gives CASSLAGRGESFYEQYF. V usage is TRBV7-9 and J usage is TRBJ2-7; 7 bases are a match to TRBD2. Germline CDR1 and CDR2: SEHNR and FQNEAQ (reference sequence). V shed 0 bases and J 3 bases; nucleotides not matched to a gene: 11. The CDR3 spans 17 residues.

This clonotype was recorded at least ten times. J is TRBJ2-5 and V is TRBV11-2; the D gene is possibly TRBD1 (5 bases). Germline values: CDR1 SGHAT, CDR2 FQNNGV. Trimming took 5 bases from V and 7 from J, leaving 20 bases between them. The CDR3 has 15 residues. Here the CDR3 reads CASSHPTALGRTQYF. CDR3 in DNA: TGTGCCAGCAGCCACCCGACAGCCCTGGGAAGGACCCAGTACTTC.

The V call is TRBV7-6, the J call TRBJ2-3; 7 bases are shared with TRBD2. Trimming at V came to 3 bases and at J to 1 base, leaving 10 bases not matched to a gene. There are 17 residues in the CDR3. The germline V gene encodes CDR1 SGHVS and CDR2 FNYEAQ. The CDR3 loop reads CASSFCSSGACTDTQYF. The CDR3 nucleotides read TGTGCCAGCAGCTTTTGCTCCAGCGGGGCGTGCACAGATACGCAGTATTTT.

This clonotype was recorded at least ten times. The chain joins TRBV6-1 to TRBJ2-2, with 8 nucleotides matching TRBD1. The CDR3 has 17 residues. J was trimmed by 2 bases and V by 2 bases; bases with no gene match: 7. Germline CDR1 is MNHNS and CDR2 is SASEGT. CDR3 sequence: CASSEFGTGANTGELFF. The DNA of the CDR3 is TGTGCCAGCAGTGAATTCGGGACAGGAGCTAACACCGGGGAGCTGTTTTTT.

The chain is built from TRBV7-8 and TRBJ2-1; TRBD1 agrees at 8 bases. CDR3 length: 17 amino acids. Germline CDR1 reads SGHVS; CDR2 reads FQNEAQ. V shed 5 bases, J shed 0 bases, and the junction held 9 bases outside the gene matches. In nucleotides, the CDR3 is TGTGCCAGCAGCCCCCAGGGGGCGAGGAGCTCCTACAATGAGCAGTTCTTC. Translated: CASSPQGARSSYNEQFF.

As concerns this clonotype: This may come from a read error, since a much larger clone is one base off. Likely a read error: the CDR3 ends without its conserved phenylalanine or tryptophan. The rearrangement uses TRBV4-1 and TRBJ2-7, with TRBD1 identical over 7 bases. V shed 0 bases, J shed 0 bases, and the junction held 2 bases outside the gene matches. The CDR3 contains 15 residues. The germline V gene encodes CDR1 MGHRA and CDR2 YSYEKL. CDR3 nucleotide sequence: TGCGCCAGCAGCCAAGAAGGGGACAGCTCCTACGAGCAGTACTAC. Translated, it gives CASSQEGDSSYEQYY.

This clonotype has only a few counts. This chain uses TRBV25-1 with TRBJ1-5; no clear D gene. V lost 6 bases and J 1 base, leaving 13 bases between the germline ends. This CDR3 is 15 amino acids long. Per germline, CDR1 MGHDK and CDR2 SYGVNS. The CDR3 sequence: CASSPPGSSNQPQHF. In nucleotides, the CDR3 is TGTGCCAGCAGCCCCCCAGGTTCGAGCAATCAGCCCCAGCATTTT.

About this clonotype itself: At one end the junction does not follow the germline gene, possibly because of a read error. Here the CDR3 DNA reads TGTACCAGCAGCCCCCGACAGGGGTGGGCTGAGCAGTTCTTC. Amino acids: CTSSPRQGWAEQFF. This chain links TRBV12-3 or TRBV12-4 with TRBJ2-1; 8 bases align to TRBD1. The CDR3 contains 14 residues.

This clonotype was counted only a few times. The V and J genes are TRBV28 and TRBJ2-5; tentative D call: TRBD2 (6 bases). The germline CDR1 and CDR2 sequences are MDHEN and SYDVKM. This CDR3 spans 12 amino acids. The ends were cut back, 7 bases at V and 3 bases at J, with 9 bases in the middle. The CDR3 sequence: CASKRGKETQYF. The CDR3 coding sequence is TGTGCCAGCAAACGGGGGAAAGAGACCCAGTACTTC.

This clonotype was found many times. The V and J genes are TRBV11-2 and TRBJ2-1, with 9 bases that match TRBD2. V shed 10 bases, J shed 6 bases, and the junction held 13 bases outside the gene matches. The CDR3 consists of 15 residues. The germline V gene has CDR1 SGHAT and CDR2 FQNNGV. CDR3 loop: CATAYAAGGLNEQFF. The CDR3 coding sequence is TGTGCCACCGCCTATGCGGCGGGGGGGCTCAATGAGCAGTTCTTC.

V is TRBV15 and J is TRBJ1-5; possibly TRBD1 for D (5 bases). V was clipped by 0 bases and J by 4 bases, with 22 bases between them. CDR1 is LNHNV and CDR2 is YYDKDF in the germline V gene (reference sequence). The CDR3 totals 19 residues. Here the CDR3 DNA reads TGTGCCACCAGCAGAGATCTCAGTTGGCCAGGGAGTGGAAATCAGCCCCAGCATTTT. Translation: CATSRDLSWPGSGNQPQHF.

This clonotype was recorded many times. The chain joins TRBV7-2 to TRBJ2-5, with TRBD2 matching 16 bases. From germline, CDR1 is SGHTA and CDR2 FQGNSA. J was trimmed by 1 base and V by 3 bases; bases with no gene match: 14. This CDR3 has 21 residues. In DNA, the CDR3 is TGTGCCAGCAGCTTCACCCCCAGGGGACTAGCGGGGGGGCTACCCCAAGAGACCCAGTACTTC. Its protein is CASSFTPRGLAGGLPQETQYF.

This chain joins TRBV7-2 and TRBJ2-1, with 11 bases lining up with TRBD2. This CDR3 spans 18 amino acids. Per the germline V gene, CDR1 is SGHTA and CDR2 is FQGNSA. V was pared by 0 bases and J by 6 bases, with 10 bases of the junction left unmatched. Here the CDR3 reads CASSLAVSGGERVNEQFF. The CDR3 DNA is TGTGCCAGCAGCTTAGCGGTTAGCGGGGGGGAAAGAGTCAATGAGCAGTTCTTC.

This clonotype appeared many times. CDR3 nucleotide sequence: TGTGCCAGCAGCTTACCGGGACAGGGATTCTCTGGGGCCAACGTCCTGACTTTC. Its translation is CASSLPGQGFSGANVLTF. This chain connects TRBV11-2 to TRBJ2-6, with TRBD1 matching 9 bases. The CDR3 has 18 amino acids. CDR1 is SGHAT and CDR2 is FQNNGV in the germline V gene. J was trimmed by 0 bases and V by 2 bases; bases with no gene match: 5.

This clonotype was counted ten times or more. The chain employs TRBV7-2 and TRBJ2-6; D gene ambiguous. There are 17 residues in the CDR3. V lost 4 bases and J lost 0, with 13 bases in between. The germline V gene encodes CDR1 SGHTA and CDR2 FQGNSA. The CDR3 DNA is TGTGCCAGCAGCTCCCTTGCACGAGGCTCTGGGGCCAACGTCCTGACTTTC. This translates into CASSSLARGSGANVLTF.

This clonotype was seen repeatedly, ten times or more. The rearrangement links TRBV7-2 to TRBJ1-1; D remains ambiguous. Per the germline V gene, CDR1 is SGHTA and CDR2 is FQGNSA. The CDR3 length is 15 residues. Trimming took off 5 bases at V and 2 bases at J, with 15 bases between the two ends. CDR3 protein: CASSRSRVTNTEAFF. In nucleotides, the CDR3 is TGTGCCAGCAGCCGAAGCCGGGTGACTAACACTGAAGCTTTCTTT.

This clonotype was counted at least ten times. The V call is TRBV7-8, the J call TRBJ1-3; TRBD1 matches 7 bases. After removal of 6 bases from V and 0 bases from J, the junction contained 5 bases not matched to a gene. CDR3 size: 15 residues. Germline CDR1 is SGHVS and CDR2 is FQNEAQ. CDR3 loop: CASRQGVSSGNTIYF. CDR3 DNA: TGTGCCAGCAGGCAGGGGGTTTCCTCTGGAAACACCATATATTTT.

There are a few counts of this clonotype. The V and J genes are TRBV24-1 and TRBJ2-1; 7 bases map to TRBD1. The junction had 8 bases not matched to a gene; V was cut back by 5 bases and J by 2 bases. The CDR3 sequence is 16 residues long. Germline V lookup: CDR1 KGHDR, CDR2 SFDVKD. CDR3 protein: CATSAQGDSPYNEQFF. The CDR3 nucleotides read TGTGCCACCAGTGCCCAGGGGGACAGCCCCTACAATGAGCAGTTCTTC.

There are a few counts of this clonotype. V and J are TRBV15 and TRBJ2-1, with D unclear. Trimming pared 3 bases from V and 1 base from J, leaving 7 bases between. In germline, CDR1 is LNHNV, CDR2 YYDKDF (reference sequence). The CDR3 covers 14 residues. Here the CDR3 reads CATSRDRSYNEQFF. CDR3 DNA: TGTGCCACCAGCAGGGACCGTTCCTACAATGAGCAGTTCTTC.

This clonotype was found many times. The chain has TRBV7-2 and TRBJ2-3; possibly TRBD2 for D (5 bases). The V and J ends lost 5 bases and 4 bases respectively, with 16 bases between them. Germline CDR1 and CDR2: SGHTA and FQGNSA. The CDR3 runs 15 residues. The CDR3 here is CASSVRAFSPDTQYF. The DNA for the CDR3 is TGTGCCAGCAGCGTGCGGGCCTTTTCCCCAGATACGCAGTATTTT.

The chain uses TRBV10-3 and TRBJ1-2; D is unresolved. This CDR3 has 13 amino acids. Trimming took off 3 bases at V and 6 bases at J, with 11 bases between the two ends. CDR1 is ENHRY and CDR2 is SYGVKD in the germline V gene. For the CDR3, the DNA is TGTGCCATCAGTGAAGGCGGCTTAGATGGCTACACCTTC. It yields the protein CAISEGGLDGYTF.